The following is a T cell receptor (beta chain) sequence with its context. Its antigen is still unknown. V lost 0 bases and J 0 bases, leaving 10 bases between the germline ends. CDR3 length equals 16 residues. Germline V gene lookup returns CDR1 SGDLS and CDR2 YYNGEE. Measured with immunoSEQ multiplex PCR; TCRdb has only the in-frame clones, and not every one. The sample has about 150,000 clones; approximately 90% are singletons. These data are taken from a study of T cell responses to AZD1222 COVID-19 vaccine. Regarding the study as a whole: Spike-specific TCR breadth and depth grew following two AZD1222 doses. Just a handful of AZD1222 recipients tested seropositive at baseline.

This receptor was obtained from an adult in good health. Specimen: peripheral blood, collected on day 0 of AZD1222 vaccination. The chain is built from TRBV9 and TRBJ1-3; a possible D gene is TRBD1 (5 bases). Here the CDR3 DNA reads TGTGCCAGCAGCGTAGGTGGAGGGGTCTCTGGAAACACCATATATTTT. Translating gives CASSVGGGVSGNTIYF.